This T cell receptor beta chain was sequenced in a study of cytomegalovirus exposure and HLA in healthy donors. Comments on this clone: The antigen is undetermined.

The study, taken as a whole, reports: The finding came from a later analysis; first-cohort TCR clusters tended to co-occur in the 110 or so validation repertoires. Cytomegalovirus status was reportedly diagnosed by the classifier with high specificity and sensitivity.

Repertoires were generated with immunoSEQ multiplex PCR, while TCRdb's copy carries only in-frame clones and drops some. Of 200,000 to 300,000 clones in the sample, 75% to 90% were seen once. Sequencing was carried out using PBMCs. The TCR originated in a woman aged 25 to 39 in good health and CMV-seropositive.

The CDR3 nucleotides are TGTGCCAGCAGCGTACAGGGCTGGGAAGGTGAAAAACTGTTTTTT. It translates to CASSVQGWEGEKLFF. The chain employs TRBV9 and TRBJ1-4, with D possibly TRBD1 on 5 matching bases. The CDR3 is 15 amino acids. V shed 1 base and J shed 7 bases, with 14 bases lying between them. CDR1 and CDR2 (germline): SGDLS, YYNGEE. Combining the CDR3 with reference TRBV9 and TRBJ1-4 gives the whole variable domain DSGVTQTPKHLITATGQRVTLRCSPRSGDLSVYWYQQSLDQGLQFLIQYYNGEERAKGNILERFSAQQFPDLHSELNLSSLELGDSALYFCASSVQGWEGEKLFFGSGTQLSVL.